The subject of this entry is one T cell receptor beta chain. This CDR3 region has 16 residues. The germline CDR1 and CDR2 sequences are MNHNY and SVGAGI (reference sequence). The junction had 12 bases not matched to a gene; V was cut back by 6 bases and J by 4 bases. Produced via immunoSEQ multiplex PCR; TCRdb's table is partial and in-frame only. The table lists 69,000 or so clones, roughly 85% of them singletons. This sample stems from a study of OX40 agonist ivuxolimab in advanced cancers. The clonotype was recovered from an adult with an advanced solid tumor such as melanoma, head and neck, liver or kidney cancer. This sequence joins TRBV6-6 and TRBJ2-7; 10 nucleotides match TRBD1. Sequencing used CD4+ or CD8+ T cells sorted from blood, obtained in a trial of the OX40 agonist ivuxolimab. CDR3 in DNA: TGTGCCAGCAGCCAACAGCCGGGACAGGGGCATTACGAGCAGTACTTC. Translated, it gives CASSQQPGQGHYEQYF.